This T cell receptor (beta chain) was identified during a study of CD8 T cells in Susac syndrome. Points from the study as a whole: In Susac patients, clonal expansion was not detected in CD4+ cells. An acknowledgment was made by the study that its TCR sequencing and HLA analysis involved relatively few individuals.

With respect to this clonotype: Its target is not known.

Reverse transcription of roughly 0.45 to 1 ug RNA was performed with random hexamers. TCRdb re-analysed the immunoSEQ multiplex PCR reads in MiXCR, keeping a single row per CDR3 protein. The sample yields roughly 190,000 distinct CDR3 sequences, under 97% seen once. The V end was cut by 4 bases, the J end by 4 bases, with 14 bases between. CDR1 and CDR2 from the germline V gene are SGHTA and FQGNSA. CDR3 size: 15 residues. Sequenced: CD4+ T cells from PBMCs. The chain carries TRBV7-2 and TRBJ1-5; D might be TRBD1 (5 bases). The sequence derives from a human donor with Susac syndrome. DNA of the CDR3: TGTGCCAGCAGCTCGGGGGGAGGGTGGAATCAGCCCCAGCATTTT. This encodes CASSSGGGWNQPQHF. Combining the CDR3 with reference TRBV7-2 and TRBJ1-5 gives the whole variable domain GAGVSQSPSNKVTEKGKDVELRCDPISGHTALYWYRQSLGQGLEFLIYFQGNSAPDKSGLPSDRFSAERTGGSVSTLTIQRTQQEDSAVYLCASSSGGGWNQPQHFGDGTRLSIL.